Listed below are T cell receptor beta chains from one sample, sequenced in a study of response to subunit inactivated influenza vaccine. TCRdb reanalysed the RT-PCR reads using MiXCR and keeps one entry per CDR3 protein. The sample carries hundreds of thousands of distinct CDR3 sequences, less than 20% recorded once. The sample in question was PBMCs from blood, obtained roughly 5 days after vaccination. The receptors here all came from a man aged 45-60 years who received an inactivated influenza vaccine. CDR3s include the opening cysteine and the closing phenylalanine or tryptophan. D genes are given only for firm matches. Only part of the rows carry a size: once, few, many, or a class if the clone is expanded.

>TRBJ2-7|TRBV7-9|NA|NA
TGTGCCAGCAGCTCCCGGGAGTTGGACACGGAATACGAGCAGTACTTC
CASSSRELDTEYEQYF
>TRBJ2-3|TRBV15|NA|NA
TGTGCCACCAGCAGAGACTACGAGGATACGCAGTATTTT
CATSRDYEDTQYF
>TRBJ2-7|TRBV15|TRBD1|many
TGTGCCACCAGCAGGGACAGGTTCAGCTACGAGCAGTACTTC
CATSRDRFSYEQYF
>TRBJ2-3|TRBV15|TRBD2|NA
TGTGCCACCAGCAGAGATCTTAGCGGGAGCACAGATACGCAGTATTTT
CATSRDLSGSTDTQYF
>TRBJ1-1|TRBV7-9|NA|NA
TGTGCCAGCAGCCCGCGGCGGCTTGGCGCGGACACTGAAGCTTTCTTT
CASSPRRLGADTEAFF
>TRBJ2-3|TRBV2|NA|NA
TGTGCCAGCACGAGAGAGGCGGCCGATACGCAGTATTTT
CASTREAADTQYF
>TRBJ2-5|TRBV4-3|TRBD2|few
TGCGCCAGCAGTTCTACCGGGACTAGCGGAACCCAAGAGACCCAGTACTTC
CASSSTGTSGTQETQYF
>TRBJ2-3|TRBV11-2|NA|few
TGTGCCAGCAGTTGGAATCGGGGTGCTGATACGCAGTATTTT
CASSWNRGADTQYF
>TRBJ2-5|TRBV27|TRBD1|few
TGTGCCAGCAGCTCGGGACAGACAGGGACCCAGTACTTC
CASSSGQTGTQYF
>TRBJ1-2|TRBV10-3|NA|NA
TGTGCCATCAGTGAGCGGGGGACGACCGGCTATGGCTACACCTTC
CAISERGTTGYGYTF
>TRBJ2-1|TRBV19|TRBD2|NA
TGTGCCAGTAGGATAGCGGGAGGGCCATACAATGAGCAGTTCTTC
CASRIAGGPYNEQFF
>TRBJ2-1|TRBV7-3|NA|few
TGTGCCAGCAGCCCAGGATCGGGCCGCTCGAATGAGCAGTTCTTC
CASSPGSGRSNEQFF
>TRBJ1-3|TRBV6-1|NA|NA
TGTGCCAGCAGAGGGAGAATGGGGGCTGGAAACACCATATATTTT
CASRGRMGAGNTIYF
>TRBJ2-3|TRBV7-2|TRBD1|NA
TGTGCCAGCAGCTTAGCCCATTTAACAGGGGGGAGTACGCAGTATTTT
CASSLAHLTGGSTQYF
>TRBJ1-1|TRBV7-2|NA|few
TGTGCCAGCAGCTTAGTGGAGGGAAGGGGATTCTTT
CASSLVEGRGFF
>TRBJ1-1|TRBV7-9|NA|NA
TGTGCCAGCAGCTATACCGGGAATGAAGCTTTCTTT
CASSYTGNEAFF
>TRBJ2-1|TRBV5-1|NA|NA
TGCGCCAGCAGCTTGACAAGTGCAGGGCCAGATGAGCAGTTCTTC
CASSLTSAGPDEQFF
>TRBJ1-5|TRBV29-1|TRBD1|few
TGCAGCGCCTCGACAGGGGCAGGTCAGCCCCAGCATTTT
CSASTGAGQPQHF
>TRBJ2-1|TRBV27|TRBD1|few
TGTGCCAGCAGTATGGGACAGGGGGCGCTTAATGAGCAGTTCTTC
CASSMGQGALNEQFF